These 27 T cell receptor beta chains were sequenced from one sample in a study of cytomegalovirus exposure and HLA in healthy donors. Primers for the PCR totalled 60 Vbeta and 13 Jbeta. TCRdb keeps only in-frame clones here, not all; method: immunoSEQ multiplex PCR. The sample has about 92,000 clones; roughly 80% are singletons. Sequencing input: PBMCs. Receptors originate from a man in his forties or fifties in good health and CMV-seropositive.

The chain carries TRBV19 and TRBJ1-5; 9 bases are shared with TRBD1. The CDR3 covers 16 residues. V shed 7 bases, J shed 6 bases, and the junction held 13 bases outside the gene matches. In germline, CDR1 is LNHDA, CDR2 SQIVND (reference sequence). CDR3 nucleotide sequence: TGTGCCAGTACCCCTTCGGGACAGGGTCTCGGTCAGCCCCAGCATTTT. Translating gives CASTPSGQGLGQPQHF.

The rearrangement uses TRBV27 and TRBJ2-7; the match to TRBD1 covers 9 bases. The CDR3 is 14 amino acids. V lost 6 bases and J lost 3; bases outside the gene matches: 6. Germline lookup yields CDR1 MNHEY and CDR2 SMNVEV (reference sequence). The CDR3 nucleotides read TGTGCCAGCAGCCAGGGACAGGGATTCTACGAGCAGTACTTC. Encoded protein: CASSQGQGFYEQYF.

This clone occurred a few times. CDR3 loop: CASSYRGLSNQPQHF. DNA of the CDR3: TGTGCCAGCAGCTACAGGGGGCTAAGCAATCAGCCCCAGCATTTT. V usage is TRBV7-8 and J usage is TRBJ1-5, with TRBD1 identical over 9 bases. The CDR3 sequence is 15 residues long. The junction had 2 bases not matched to a gene; V was cut back by 4 bases and J by 1 base. Germline CDR1 reads SGHVS; CDR2 reads FQNEAQ.

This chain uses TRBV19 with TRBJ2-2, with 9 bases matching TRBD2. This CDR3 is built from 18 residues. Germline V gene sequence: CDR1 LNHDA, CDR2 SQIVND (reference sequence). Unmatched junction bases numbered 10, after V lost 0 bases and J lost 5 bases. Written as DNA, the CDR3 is TGTGCCAGTAGTATAGATCGGGGGCTAGCGGGGAGGACCGGGGAGCTGTTTTTT. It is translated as CASSIDRGLAGRTGELFF.

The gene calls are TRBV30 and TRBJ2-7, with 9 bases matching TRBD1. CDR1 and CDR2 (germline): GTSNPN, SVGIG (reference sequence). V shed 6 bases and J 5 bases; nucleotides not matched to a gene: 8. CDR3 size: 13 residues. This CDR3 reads CACKGTGYHEQYF. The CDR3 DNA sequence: TGTGCCTGCAAGGGGACAGGGTACCACGAGCAGTACTTC.

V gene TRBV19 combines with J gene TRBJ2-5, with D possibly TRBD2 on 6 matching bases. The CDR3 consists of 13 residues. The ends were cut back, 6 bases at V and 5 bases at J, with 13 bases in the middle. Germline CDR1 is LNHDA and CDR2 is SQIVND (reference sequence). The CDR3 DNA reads TGTGCCAGTAGAAGGAGGGGTAGGGAGACCCAGTACTTC. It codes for CASRRRGRETQYF.

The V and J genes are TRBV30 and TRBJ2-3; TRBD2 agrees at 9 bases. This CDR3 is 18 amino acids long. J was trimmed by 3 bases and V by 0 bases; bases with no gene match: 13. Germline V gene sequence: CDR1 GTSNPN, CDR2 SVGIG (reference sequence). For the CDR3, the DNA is TGTGCCTGGAGTGTACCTCTTGGAGCGGGGGGTGAGACAGATACGCAGTATTTT. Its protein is CAWSVPLGAGGETDTQYF.

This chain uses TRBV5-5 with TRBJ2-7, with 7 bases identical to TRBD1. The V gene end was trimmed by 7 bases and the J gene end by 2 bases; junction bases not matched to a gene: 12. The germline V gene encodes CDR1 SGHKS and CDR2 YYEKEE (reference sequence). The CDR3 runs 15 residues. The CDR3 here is CASGRTWGQTYEQYF. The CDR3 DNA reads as TGTGCCAGCGGACGGACGTGGGGACAGACCTACGAGCAGTACTTC.

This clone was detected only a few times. The CDR3 DNA reads as TGTGCCAGCAGTCCAGTCAGCGTGCTGAACACTGAAGCTTTCTTT. Its translation is CASSPVSVLNTEAFF. The chain is built from TRBV27 and TRBJ1-1; no firm D call. V gave up 5 bases and J gave up 0 bases, with 13 bases separating them. The CDR3 covers 15 residues. Germline V gives CDR1 MNHEY, CDR2 SMNVEV (reference sequence).

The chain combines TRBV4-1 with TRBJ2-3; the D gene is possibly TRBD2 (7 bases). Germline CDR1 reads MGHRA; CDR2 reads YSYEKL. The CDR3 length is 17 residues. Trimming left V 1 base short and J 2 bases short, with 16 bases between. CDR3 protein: CASSQVGTGGLTDTQYF. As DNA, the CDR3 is TGCGCCAGCAGCCAAGTCGGGACGGGGGGCCTCACAGATACGCAGTATTTT.

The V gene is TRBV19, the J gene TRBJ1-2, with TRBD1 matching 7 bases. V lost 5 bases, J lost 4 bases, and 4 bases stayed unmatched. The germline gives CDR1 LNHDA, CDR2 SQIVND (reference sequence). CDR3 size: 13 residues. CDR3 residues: CASSAGQTYGYTF. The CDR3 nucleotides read TGTGCCAGTAGTGCGGGACAGACCTATGGCTACACCTTC.

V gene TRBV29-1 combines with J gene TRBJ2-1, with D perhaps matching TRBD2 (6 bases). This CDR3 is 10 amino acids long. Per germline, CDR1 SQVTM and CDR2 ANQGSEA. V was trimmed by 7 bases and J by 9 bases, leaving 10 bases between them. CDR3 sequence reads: CSGGEFEQFF. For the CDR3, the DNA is TGCAGCGGGGGGGAATTTGAGCAGTTCTTC.

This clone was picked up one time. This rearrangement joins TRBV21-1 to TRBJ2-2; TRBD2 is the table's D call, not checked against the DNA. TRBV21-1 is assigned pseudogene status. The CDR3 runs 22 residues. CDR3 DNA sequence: TGTGCCAGCAGCAAATTACAGGGGCCCGGGACTAGCGGGGGGGTATCCACCGGGGAGCTGTTTTTT. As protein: CASSKLQGPGTSGGVSTGELFF.

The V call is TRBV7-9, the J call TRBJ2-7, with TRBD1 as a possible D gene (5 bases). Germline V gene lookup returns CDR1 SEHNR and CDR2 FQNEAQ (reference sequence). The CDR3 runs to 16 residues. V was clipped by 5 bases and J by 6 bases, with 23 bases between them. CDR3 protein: CASSPHVVRAIGEQYF. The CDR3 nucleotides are TGTGCCAGCAGCCCACATGTCGTCAGGGCAATAGGCGAGCAGTACTTC.

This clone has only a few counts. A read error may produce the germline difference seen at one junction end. The CDR3: CASSPSTGGLQPQNF. The CDR3 bases are TGTGCCAGCAGCCCCTCGACAGGGGGCCTGCAGCCCCAGAATTTT. This chain joins TRBV9 and TRBJ1-5; 10 bases are a match to TRBD1. The CDR3 length is 15 residues. CDR1 is SGDLS, CDR2 YYNGEE, per germline.

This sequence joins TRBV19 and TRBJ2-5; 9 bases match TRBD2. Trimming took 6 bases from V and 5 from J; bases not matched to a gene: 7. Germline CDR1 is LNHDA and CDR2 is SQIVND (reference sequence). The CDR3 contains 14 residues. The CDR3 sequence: CASRGGGAGETQYF. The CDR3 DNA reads TGTGCCAGTAGAGGCGGGGGGGCCGGGGAGACCCAGTACTTC. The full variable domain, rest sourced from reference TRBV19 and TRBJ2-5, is DGGITQSPKYLFRKEGQNVTLSCEQNLNHDAMYWYRQDPGQGLRLIYYSQIVNDFQKGDIAEGYSVSREKKESFPLTVTSAQKNPTAFYLCASRGGGAGETQYFGPGTRLLVL.

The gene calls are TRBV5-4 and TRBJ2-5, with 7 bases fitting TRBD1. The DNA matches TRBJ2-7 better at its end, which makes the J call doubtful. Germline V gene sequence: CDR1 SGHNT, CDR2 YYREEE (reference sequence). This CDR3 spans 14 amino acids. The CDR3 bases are TGTGCCAGCAAAAGTGAGGGGGCTGACTACGAGCAGTACTTC. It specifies CASKSEGADYEQYF.

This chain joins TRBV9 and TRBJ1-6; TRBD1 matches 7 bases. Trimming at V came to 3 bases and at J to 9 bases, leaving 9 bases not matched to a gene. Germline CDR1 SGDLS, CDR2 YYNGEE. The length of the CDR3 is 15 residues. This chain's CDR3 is CASSDRTGQSSPLHF. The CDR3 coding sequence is TGTGCCAGCAGCGATAGGACAGGCCAGAGTTCACCCCTCCACTTT.

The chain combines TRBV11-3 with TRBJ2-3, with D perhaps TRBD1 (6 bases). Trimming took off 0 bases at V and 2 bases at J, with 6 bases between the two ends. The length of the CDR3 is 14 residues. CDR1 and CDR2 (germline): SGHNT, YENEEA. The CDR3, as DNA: TGTGCCAGCAGCTTAGAGGGGGCCACAGATACGCAGTATTTT. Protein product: CASSLEGATDTQYF.

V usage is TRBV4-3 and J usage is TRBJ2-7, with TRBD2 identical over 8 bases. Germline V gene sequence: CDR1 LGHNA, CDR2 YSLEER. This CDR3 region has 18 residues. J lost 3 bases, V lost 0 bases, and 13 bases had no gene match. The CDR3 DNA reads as TGCGCCAGCAGCCAAGATAGGTATGAGGGCGGGACTAGCTACGAGCAGTACTTC. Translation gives CASSQDRYEGGTSYEQYF.

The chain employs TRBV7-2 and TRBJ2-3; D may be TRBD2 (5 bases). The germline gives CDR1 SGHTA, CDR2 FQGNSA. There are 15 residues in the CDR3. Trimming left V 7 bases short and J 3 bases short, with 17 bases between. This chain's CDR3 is CASKFAGRTTDTQYF. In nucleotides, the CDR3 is TGTGCCAGCAAATTCGCGGGCCGAACTACAGATACGCAGTATTTT.

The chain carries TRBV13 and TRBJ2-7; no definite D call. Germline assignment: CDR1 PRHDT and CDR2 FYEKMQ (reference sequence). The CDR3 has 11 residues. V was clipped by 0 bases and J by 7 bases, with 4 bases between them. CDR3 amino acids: CASSLGREQYF. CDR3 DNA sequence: TGTGCCAGCAGCTTAGGTAGAGAGCAGTACTTC. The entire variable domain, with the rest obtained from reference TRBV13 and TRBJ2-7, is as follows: AAGVIQSPRHLIKEKRETATLKCYPIPRHDTVYWYQQGPGQDPQFLISFYEKMQSDKGSIPDRFSAQQFSDYHSELNMSSLELGDSALYFCASSLGREQYFGPGTRLTVT.

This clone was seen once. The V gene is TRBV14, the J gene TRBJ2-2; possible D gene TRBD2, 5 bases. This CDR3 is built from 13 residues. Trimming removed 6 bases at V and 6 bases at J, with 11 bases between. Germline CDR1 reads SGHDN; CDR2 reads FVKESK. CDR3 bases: TGTGCCAGCAGTAGAGGGCCGGCCGGGGAGCTGTTTTTT. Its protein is CASSRGPAGELFF.

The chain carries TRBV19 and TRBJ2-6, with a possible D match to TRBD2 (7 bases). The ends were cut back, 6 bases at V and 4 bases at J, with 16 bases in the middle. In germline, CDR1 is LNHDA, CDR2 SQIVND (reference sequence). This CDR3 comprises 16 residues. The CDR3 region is CASRQRGGAGANVLTF. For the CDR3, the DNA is TGTGCCAGTAGACAGAGGGGGGGAGCCGGGGCCAACGTCCTGACTTTC.

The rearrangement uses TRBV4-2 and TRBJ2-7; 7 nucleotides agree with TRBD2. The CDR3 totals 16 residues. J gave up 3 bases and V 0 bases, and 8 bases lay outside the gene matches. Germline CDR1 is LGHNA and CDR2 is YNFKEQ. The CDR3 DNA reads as TGTGCCAGCAGCCAAGATGGGCGGGGGATGAACTACGAGCAGTACTTC. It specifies CASSQDGRGMNYEQYF.

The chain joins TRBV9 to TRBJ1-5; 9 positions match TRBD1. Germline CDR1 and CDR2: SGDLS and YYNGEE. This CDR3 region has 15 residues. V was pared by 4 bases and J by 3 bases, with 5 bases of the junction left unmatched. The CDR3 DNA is TGTGCCAGCAGCAGTGGGGACAGGGCCAATCAGCCCCAGCATTTT. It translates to CASSSGDRANQPQHF. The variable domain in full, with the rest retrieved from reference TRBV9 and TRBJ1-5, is DSGVTQTPKHLITATGQRVTLRCSPRSGDLSVYWYQQSLDQGLQFLIQYYNGEERAKGNILERFSAQQFPDLHSELNLSSLELGDSALYFCASSSGDRANQPQHFGDGTRLSIL.

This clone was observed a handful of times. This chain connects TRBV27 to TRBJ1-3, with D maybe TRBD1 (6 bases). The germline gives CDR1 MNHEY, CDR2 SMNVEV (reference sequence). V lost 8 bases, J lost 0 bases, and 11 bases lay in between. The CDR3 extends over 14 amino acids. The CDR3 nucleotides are TGTGCCAGCGGAACAGGGACCTCTGGAAACACCATATATTTT. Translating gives CASGTGTSGNTIYF.